The sequence of this T cell receptor beta chain was determined in a study of identifying expanded T cells in peripheral blood. Whole-study results and caveats: Variance in clone template counts between roughly 2-week samples significantly increased with total template count across all healthy donors.

The CDR3 runs 16 residues. The V segment lost 1 base and the J segment 4 bases; nucleotides outside the gene matches: 7. Germline V CDR1 and CDR2: LGHNA, YNFKEQ. Details on this clone: Its antigen remains unidentified.

Profiling relied on immunoSEQ multiplex PCR, and the TCRdb table lists in-frame clones only, not all of them. The sample lists under 150,000 clones; approximately 86% were seen once. This rearrangement joins TRBV4-2 to TRBJ2-3; TRBD2 matches at 8 bases. The TCR comes from a person aged 18 to 70 in good health. Sequencing was done on a sample of blood. DNA for the CDR3: TGTGCCAGCAGCCAAGCCAATAGCGGGATGGCAGATACGCAGTATTTT. Its translation is CASSQANSGMADTQYF.